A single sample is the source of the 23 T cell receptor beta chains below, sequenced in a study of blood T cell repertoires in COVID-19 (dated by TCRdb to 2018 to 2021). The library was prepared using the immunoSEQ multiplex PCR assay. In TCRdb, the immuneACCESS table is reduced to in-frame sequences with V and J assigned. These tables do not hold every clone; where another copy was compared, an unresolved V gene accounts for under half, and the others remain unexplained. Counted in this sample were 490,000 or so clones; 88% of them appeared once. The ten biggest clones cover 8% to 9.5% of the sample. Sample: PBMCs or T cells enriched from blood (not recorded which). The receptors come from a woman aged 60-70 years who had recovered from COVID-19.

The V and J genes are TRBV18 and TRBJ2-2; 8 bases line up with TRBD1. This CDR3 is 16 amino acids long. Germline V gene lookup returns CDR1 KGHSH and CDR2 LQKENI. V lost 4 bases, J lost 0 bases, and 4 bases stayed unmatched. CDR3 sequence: CASSLLQGANTGELFF. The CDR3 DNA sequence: TGTGCCAGCTCACTATTACAGGGGGCGAACACCGGGGAGCTGTTTTTT.

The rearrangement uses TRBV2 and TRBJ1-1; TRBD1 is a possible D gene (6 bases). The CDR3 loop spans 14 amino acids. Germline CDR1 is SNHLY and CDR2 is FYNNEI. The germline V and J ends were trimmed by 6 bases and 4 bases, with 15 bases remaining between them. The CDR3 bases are TGTGCCAGCAGGATGACACAGGGATTCACTGAAGCTTTCTTT. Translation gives CASRMTQGFTEAFF.

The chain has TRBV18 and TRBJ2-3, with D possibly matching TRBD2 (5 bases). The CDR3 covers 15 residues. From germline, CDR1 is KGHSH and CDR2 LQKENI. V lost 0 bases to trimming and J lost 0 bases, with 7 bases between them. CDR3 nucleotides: TGTGCCAGCTCACCACCGGAGCGGAGCACAGATACGCAGTATTTT. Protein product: CASSPPERSTDTQYF.

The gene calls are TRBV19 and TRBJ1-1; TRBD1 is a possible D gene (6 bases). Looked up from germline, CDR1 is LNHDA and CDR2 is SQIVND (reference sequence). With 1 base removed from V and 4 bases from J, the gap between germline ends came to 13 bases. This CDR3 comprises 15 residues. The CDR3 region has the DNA TGTGCCAGTAGTATAGGGGACATCGCCTTCACTGAAGCTTTCTTT. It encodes CASSIGDIAFTEAFF.

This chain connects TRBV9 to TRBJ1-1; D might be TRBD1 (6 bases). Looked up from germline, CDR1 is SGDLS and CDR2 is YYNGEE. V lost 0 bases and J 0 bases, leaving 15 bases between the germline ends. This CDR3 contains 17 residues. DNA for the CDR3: TGTGCCAGCAGCGTAGGATTGGACAGCCTAATGAACACTGAAGCTTTCTTT. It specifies CASSVGLDSLMNTEAFF.

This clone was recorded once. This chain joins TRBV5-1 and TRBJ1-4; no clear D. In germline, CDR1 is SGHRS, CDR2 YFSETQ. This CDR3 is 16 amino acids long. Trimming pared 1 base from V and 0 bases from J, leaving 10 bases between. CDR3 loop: CASSLISATTNEKLFF. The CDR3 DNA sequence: TGCGCCAGCAGCTTGATCAGTGCAACAACTAATGAAAAACTGTTTTTT. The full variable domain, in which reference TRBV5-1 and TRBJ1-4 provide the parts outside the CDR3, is KAGVTQTPRYLIKTRGQQVTLSCSPISGHRSVSWYQQTPGQGLQFLFEYFSETQRNKGNFPGRFSGRQFSNSRSEMNVSTLELGDSALYLCASSLISATTNEKLFFGSGTQLSVL.

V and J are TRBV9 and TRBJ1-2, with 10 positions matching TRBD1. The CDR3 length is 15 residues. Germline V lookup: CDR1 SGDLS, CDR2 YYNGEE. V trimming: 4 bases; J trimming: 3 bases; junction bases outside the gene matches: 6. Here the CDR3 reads CASSLGQGVYYGYTF. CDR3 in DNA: TGTGCCAGCAGCTTAGGACAGGGGGTCTACTATGGCTACACCTTC.

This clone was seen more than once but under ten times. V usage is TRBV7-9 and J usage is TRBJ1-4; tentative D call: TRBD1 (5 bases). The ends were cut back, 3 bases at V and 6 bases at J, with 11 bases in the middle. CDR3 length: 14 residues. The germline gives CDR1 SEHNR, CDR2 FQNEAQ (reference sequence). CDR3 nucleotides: TGTGCCAGCAGCTTGGTCGGAGGGGATGAAAAACTGTTTTTT. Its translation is CASSLVGGDEKLFF.

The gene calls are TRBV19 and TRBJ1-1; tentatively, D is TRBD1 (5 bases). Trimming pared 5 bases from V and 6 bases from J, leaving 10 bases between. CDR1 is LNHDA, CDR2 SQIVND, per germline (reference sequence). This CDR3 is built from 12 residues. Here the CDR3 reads CASSVSRAEAFF. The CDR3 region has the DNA TGTGCCAGTAGTGTGAGCAGGGCTGAAGCTTTCTTT.

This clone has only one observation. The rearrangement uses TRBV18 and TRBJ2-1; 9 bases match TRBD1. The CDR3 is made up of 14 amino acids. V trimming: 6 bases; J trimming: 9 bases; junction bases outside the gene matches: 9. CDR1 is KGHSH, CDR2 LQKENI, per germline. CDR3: CASSPRQGDSEQFF. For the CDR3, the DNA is TGTGCCAGCTCCCCGAGACAGGGGGATAGTGAGCAGTTCTTC.

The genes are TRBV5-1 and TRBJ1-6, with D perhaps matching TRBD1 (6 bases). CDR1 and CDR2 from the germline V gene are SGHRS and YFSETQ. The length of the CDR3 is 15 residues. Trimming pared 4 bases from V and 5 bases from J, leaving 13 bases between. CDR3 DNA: TGCGCCAGCAGCGTCGGGACACCTCATAATTCACCCCTCCACTTT. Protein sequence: CASSVGTPHNSPLHF.

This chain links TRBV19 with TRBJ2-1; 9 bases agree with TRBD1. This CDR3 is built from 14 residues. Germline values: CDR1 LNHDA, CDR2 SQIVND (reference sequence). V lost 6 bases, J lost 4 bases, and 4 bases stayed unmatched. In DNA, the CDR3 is TGTGCCAGTAGACCGGGACAGGGTTACAATGAGCAGTTCTTC. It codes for CASRPGQGYNEQFF.

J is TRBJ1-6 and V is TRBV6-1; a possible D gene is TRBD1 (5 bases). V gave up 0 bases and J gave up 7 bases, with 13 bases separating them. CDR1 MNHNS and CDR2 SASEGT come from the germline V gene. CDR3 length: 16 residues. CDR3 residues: CASSEALGQGNSPLHF. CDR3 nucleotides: TGTGCCAGCAGTGAAGCTCTCGGGCAGGGCAATTCACCCCTCCACTTT.

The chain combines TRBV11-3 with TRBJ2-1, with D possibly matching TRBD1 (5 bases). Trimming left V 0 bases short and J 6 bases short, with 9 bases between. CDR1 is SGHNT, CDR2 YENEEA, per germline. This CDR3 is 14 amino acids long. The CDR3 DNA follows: TGTGCCAGCAGCTTAGAAGTGGGGCGCAATGAGCAGTTCTTC. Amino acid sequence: CASSLEVGRNEQFF.

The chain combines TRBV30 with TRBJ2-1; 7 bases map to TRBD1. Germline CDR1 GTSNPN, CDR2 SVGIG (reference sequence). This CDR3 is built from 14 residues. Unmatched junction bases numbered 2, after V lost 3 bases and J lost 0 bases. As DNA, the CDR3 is TGTGCCTGGAGCGCAGGGGGCTCCTACAATGAGCAGTTCTTC. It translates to CAWSAGGSYNEQFF. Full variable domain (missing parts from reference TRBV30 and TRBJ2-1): SQTIHQWPATLVQPVGSPLSLECTVEGTSNPNLYWYRQAAGRGLQLLFYSVGIGQISSEVPQNLSASRPQDRQFILSSKKLLLSDSGFYLCAWSAGGSYNEQFFGPGTRLTVL.

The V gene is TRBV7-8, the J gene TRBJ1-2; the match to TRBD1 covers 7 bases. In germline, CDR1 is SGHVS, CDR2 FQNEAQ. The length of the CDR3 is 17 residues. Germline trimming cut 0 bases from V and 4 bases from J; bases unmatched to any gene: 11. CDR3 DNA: TGTGCCAGCAGCTTAGCCCAGAGACAGGGCGTTGGCTATGGCTACACCTTC. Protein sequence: CASSLAQRQGVGYGYTF.

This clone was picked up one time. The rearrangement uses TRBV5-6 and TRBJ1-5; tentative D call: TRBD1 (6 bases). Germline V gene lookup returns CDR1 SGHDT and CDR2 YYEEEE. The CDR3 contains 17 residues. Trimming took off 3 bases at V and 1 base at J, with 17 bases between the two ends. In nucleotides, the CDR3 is TGTGCCAGCAGCTCCAGATCACAGGGTTTAAGCAATCAGCCCCAGCATTTT. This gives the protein CASSSRSQGLSNQPQHF.

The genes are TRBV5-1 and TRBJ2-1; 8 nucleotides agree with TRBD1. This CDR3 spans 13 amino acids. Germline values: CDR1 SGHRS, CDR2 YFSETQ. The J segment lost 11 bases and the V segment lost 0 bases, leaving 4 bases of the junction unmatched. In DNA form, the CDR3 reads TGCGCCAGCAGCTTGGGGGCAGGGGGCAAGCAGTTCTTC. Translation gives CASSLGAGGKQFF.

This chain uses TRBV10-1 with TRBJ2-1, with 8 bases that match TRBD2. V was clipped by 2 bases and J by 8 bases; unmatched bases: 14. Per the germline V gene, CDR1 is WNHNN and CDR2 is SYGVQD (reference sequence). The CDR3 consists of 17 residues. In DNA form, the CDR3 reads TGCGCCAGCAGTGAGGCCCGGGGGGGCCGAGATCGCCATGAGCAGTTCTTC. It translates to CASSEARGGRDRHEQFF.

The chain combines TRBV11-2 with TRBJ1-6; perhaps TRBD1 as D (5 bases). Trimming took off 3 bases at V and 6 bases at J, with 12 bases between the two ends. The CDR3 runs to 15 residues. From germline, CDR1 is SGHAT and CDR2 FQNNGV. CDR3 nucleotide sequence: TGTGCCAGCAGCTTTGGGGCGCTTACTAATTCACCCCTCCACTTT. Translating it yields CASSFGALTNSPLHF.

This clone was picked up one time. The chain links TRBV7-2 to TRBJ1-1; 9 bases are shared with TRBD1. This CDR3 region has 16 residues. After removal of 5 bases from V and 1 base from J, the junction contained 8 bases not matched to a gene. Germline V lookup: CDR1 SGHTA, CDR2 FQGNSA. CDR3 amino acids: CASSQYGQGRNTEAFF. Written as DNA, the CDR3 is TGTGCCAGCAGCCAGTATGGACAGGGGAGGAACACTGAAGCTTTCTTT. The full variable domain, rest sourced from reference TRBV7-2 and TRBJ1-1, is GAGVSQSPSNKVTEKGKDVELRCDPISGHTALYWYRQSLGQGLEFLIYFQGNSAPDKSGLPSDRFSAERTGGSVSTLTIQRTQQEDSAVYLCASSQYGQGRNTEAFFGQGTRLTVV.

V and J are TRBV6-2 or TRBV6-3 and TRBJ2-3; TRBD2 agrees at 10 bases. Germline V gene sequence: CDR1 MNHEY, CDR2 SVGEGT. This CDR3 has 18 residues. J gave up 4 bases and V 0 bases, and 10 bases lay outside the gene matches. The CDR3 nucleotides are TGTGCCAGCAGTTACTCGAGTAGTCTAGCGGGGGCCGCAGATACGCAGTATTTT. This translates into CASSYSSSLAGAADTQYF.

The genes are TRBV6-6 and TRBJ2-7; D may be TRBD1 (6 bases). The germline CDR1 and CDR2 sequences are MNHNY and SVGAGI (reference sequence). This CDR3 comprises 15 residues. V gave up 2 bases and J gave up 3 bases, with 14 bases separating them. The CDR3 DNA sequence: TGTGCCAGCAGTTACGGAGCCAGGGGAAGCTACGAGCAGTACGTC. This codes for CASSYGARGSYEQYV.